Sequencing of this T cell receptor beta chain was carried out in a study of T cells after somatic rescue of genetic block. Repertoires were generated with immunoSEQ multiplex PCR, while TCRdb's copy carries only in-frame clones and drops some. The top ten clones hold over 1.1% of a sample with roughly 120,000 clones, 90% to 95% of them seen once. V was pared by 0 bases and J by 9 bases, with 6 bases between. Germline lookup yields CDR1 SGHRS and CDR2 YFSETQ. The CDR3 is 11 amino acids. The clonotype was recovered from a young woman. The chain couples TRBV5-1 to TRBJ1-2; possibly TRBD1 for D (5 bases). The specimen sequenced was peripheral blood mononuclear cells (PBMCs). CDR3 protein: CASSLGQRYTF. The DNA for the CDR3 is TGCGCCAGCAGCTTGGGACAGCGCTACACCTTC. The full variable domain, rest sourced from reference TRBV5-1 and TRBJ1-2, is KAGVTQTPRYLIKTRGQQVTLSCSPISGHRSVSWYQQTPGQGLQFLFEYFSETQRNKGNFPGRFSGRQFSNSRSEMNVSTLELGDSALYLCASSLGQRYTFGSGTRLTVV.